This T cell receptor (beta chain) was identified in a study of blood T cells in healthy people across ages. The CDR3 runs to 14 residues. Trimming cost V 5 bases and J 6 bases; bases outside gene matches: 5. Germline CDR1 DFQATT, CDR2 SNEGSKA (reference sequence). A sample-barcoded 5' primer and a J-beta primer mix were used in a second PCR of roughly 7 to 11 cycles. Unique molecular identifiers of 12 random nucleotides labeled each cDNA. A single record per CDR3 protein comes from TCRdb applying MiXCR to the 5' RACE reads. The top ten clones hold 2% to 2.5% of a sample with about 1.8 million distinct CDR3 sequences, about 50% of them seen once. For every donor, a draw yielded approximately 9.9 milliliters of peripheral blood. Extracted total RNA amounted to at least 6 micrograms for each sample. General study findings and limits: Greater diversity and more naive CD4+ cells were seen in long-lived donors than in aged donors.

This clonotype was recorded once. Its antigen is not known. The sequence derives from a woman aged 40 to 55 in good health. The chain has TRBV20-1 and TRBJ1-5, with 12 bases fitting TRBD1. Material for sequencing was blood. CDR3 coding DNA: TGCAGTGCTGCCGGGACAGGGGGCTTTCAGCCCCAGCATTTT. Protein: CSAAGTGGFQPQHF.